This T cell receptor (beta chain) was sequenced during a study of control samples from healthy donors and cancer patients. TCRdb's copy holds only in-frame clones and misses some; the assay was immunoSEQ multiplex PCR. The table shows roughly 130,000 clones, with 70% to 90% occurring only once. The CDR3 has 15 residues. V lost 2 bases and J lost 5, with 15 bases in between. Germline V gene data show CDR1 as LNHNV and CDR2 as YYDKDF (reference sequence). The chain is built from TRBV15 and TRBJ2-5; D is possibly TRBD1 or TRBD2 (5 bases each). The sequenced sample was blood. This clonotype was obtained from a woman aged 25 to 39 in good health. For the CDR3, the DNA is TGTGCCACCAGCAGAACCGGGCACGGGGCTGAGACCCAGTACTTC. Residues: CATSRTGHGAETQYF. Based on the CDR3 plus reference TRBV15 and TRBJ2-5, the full variable domain is DAMVIQNPRYQVTQFGKPVTLSCSQTLNHNVMYWYQQKSSQAPKLLFHYYDKDFNNEADTPDNFQSRRPNTSFCFLDIRSPGLGDTAMYLCATSRTGHGAETQYFGPGTRLLVL.